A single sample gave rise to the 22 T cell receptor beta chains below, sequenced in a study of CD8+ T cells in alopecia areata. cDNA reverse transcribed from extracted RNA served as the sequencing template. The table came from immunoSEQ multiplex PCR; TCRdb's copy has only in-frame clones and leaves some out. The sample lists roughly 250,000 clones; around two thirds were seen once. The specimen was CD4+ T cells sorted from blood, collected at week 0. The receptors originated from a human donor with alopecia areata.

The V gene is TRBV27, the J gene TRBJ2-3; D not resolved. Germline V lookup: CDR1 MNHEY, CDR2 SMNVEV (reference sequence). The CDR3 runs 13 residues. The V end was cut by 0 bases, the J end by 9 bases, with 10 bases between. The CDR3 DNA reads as TGTGCCAGCAGTTTATCTAATCAGAAAACGCAGTATTTT. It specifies CASSLSNQKTQYF.

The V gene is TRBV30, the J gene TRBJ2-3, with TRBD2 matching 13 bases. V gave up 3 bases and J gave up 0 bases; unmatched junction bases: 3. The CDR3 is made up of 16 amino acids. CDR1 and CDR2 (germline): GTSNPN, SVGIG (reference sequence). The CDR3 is CAWRTGLAGSTDTQYF. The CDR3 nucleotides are TGTGCCTGGAGAACGGGACTAGCGGGGAGCACAGATACGCAGTATTTT.

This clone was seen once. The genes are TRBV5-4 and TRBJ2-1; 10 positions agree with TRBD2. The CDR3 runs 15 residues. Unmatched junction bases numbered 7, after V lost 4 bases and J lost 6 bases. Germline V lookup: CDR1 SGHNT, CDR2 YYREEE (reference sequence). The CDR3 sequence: CASSPPGLATNEQFF. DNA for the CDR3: TGTGCCAGCAGCCCCCCGGGACTAGCGACCAATGAGCAGTTCTTC. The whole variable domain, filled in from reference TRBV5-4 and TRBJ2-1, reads ETGVTQSPTHLIKTRGQQVTLRCSSQSGHNTVSWYQQALGQGPQFIFQYYREEENGRGNFPPRFSGLQFPNYSSELNVNALELDDSALYLCASSPPGLATNEQFFGPGTRLTVL.

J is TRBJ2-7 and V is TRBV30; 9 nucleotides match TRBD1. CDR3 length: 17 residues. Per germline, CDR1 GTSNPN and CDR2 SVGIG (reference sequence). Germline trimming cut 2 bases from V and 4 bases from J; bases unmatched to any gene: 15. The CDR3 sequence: CAWSRDRASVAVYEQYF. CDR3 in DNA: TGTGCCTGGAGTAGGGACAGGGCATCTGTCGCCGTTTACGAGCAGTACTTC.

The CDR3 DNA follows: TGCAGCGCCCGGAGGTCAGGGGGCGACTTGAACACTGAAGCTTTCTTT. It translates to CSARRSGGDLNTEAFF. The J gene is TRBJ1-1, the V gene TRBV29-1; 8 bases line up with TRBD1. The length of the CDR3 is 16 residues. Germline V gene sequence: CDR1 SQVTM, CDR2 ANQGSEA. The V segment lost 7 bases and the J segment 0 bases; nucleotides outside the gene matches: 13.

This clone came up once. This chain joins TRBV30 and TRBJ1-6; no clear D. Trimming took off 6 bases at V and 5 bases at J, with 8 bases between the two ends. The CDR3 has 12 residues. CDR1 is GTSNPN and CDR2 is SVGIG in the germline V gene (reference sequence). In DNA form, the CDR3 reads TGTGCCTGTTCGCGGGATAATTCACCCCTCCACTTT. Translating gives CACSRDNSPLHF.

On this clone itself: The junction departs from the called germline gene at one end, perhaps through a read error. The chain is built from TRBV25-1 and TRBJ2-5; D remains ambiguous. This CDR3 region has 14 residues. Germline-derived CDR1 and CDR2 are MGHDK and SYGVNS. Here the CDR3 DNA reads TGCGCCAGCAGTGAATTTAAAGAGCAAGAGACCCAGTACTTC. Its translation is CASSEFKEQETQYF.

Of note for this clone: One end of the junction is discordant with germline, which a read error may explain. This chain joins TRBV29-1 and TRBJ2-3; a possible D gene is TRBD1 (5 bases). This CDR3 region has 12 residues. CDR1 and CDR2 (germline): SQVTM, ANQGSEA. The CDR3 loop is CSVEGAAGTQYF. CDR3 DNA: TGCAGCGTGGAAGGGGCCGCAGGTACGCAGTATTTT.

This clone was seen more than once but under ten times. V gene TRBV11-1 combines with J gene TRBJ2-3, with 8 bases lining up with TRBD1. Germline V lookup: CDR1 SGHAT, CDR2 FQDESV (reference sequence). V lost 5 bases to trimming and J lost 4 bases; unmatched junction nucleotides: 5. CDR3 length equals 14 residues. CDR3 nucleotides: TGTGCCAGCAGCCTCGACAGGGGCCCAGATACGCAGTATTTT. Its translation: CASSLDRGPDTQYF. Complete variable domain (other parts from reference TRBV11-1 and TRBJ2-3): EAEVAQSPRYKITEKSQAVAFWCDPISGHATLYWYRQILGQGPELLVQFQDESVVDDSQLPKDRFSAERLKGVDSTLKIQPAELGDSAMYLCASSLDRGPDTQYFGPGTRLTVL.

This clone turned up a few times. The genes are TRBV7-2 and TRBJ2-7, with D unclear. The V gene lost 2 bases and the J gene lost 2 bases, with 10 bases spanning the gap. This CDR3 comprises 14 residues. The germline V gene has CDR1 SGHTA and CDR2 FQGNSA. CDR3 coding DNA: TGTGCCAGCAGCTTACCACGGCCCACCTACGAGCAGTACTTC. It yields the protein CASSLPRPTYEQYF.

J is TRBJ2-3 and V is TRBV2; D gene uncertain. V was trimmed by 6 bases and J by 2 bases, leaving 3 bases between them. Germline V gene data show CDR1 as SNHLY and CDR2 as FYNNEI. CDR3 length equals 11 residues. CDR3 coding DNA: TGTGCCAGCAGAATCACAGATACGCAGTATTTT. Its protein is CASRITDTQYF. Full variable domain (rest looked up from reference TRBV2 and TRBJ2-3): EPEVTQTPSHQVTQMGQEVILRCVPISNHLYFYWYRQILGQKVEFLVSFYNNEISEKSEIFDDQFSVERPDGSNFTLKIRSTKLEDSAMYFCASRITDTQYFGPGTRLTVL.

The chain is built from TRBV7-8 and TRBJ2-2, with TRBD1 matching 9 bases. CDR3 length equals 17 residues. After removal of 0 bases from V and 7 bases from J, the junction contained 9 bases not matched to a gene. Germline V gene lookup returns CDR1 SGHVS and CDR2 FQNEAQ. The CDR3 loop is CASSLAGTGLRVGELFF. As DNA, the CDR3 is TGTGCCAGCAGCTTAGCAGGGACAGGGTTACGTGTCGGGGAGCTGTTTTTT.

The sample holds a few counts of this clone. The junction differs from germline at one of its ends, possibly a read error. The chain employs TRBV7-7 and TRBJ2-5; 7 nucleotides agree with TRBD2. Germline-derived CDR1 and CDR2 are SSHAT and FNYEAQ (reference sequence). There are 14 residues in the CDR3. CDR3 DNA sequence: TGTGCTAGCAGCCCCGGGACTATACAAGAGACCCAGTACTTC. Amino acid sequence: CASSPGTIQETQYF. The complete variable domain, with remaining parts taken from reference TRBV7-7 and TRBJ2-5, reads GAGVSQSPRYKVTKRGQDVTLRCDPISSHATLYWYQQALGQGPEFLTYFNYEAQPDKSGLPSDRFSAERPEGSISTLTIQRTEQRDSAMYRCASSPGTIQETQYFGPGTRLLVL.

The CDR3 region is CASSRRGFYEQYF. Here the CDR3 DNA reads TGCGCCAGCAGCCGTCGCGGATTCTACGAGCAGTACTTC. This chain uses TRBV5-1 with TRBJ2-7; D unclear. Looked up from germline, CDR1 is SGHRS and CDR2 is YFSETQ. The CDR3 is 13 amino acids. Trimming shortened V by 4 bases and J by 3 bases, and 11 bases separated the two germline ends.

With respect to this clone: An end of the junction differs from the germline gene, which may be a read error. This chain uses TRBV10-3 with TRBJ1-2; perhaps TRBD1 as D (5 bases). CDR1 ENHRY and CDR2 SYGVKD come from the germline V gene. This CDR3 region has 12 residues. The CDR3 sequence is CASSGRENGYTF. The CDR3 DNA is TGTGCCAGCAGTGGCAGGGAAAATGGCTACACCTTC.

The CDR3 here is CASSPRLAGGIDEQYF. CDR3 coding DNA: TGTGCCAGCAGCCCGCGACTAGCGGGGGGCATCGACGAGCAGTACTTC. The V gene is TRBV5-4, the J gene TRBJ2-7; 13 nucleotides line up with TRBD2. The germline CDR1 and CDR2 sequences are SGHNT and YYREEE (reference sequence). After removal of 4 bases from V and 5 bases from J, the junction contained 9 bases not matched to a gene. This CDR3 spans 16 amino acids. The full variable domain, completed using reference TRBV5-4 and TRBJ2-7, is ETGVTQSPTHLIKTRGQQVTLRCSSQSGHNTVSWYQQALGQGPQFIFQYYREEENGRGNFPPRFSGLQFPNYSSELNVNALELDDSALYLCASSPRLAGGIDEQYFGPGTRLTVT.

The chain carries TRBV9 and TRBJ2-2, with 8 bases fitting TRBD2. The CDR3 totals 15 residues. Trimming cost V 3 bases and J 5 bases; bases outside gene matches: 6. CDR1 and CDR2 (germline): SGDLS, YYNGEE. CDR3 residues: CASSAAGGKTGELFF. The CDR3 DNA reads TGTGCCAGCAGCGCTGCGGGGGGTAAAACCGGGGAGCTGTTTTTT.

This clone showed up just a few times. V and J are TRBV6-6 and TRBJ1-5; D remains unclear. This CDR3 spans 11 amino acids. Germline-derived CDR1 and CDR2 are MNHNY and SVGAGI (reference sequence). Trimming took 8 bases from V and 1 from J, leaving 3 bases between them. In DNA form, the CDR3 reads TGTGCCAGCGGAAGCAATCAGCCCCAGCATTTT. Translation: CASGSNQPQHF.

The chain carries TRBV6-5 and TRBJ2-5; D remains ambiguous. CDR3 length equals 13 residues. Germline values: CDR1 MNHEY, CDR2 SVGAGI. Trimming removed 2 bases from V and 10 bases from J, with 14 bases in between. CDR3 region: CASSYNPLGYQYF. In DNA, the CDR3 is TGTGCCAGCAGTTACAACCCTCTGGGTTACCAGTACTTC.

The CDR3 reads CSVHRVPGELFF. The DNA for the CDR3 is TGCAGCGTACACAGGGTTCCCGGGGAGCTGTTTTTT. The chain carries TRBV29-1 and TRBJ2-2; D perhaps matches TRBD1 (6 bases). V lost 6 bases, J lost 6 bases, and 11 bases lay in between. The germline gives CDR1 SQVTM, CDR2 ANQGSEA. The CDR3 length is 12 residues.

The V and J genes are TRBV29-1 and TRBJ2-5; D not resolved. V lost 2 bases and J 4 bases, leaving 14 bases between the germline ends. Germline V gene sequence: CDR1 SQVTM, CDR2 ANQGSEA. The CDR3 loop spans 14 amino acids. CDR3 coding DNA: TGCAGCGTTGAACGGACCCCGCGGATAGAGACCCAGTACTTC. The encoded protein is CSVERTPRIETQYF. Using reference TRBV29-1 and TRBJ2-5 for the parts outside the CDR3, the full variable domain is SAVISQKPSRDICQRGTSLTIQCQVDSQVTMMFWYRQQPGQSLTLIATANQGSEATYESGFVIDKFPISRPNLTFSTLTVSNMSPEDSSIYLCSVERTPRIETQYFGPGTRLLVL.

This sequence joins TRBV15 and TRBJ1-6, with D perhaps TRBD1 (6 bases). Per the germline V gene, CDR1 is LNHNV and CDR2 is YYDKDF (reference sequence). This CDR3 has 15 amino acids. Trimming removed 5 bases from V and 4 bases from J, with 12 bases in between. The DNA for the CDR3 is TGTGCCACCAGCGACCAAGGGGGATATAATTCACCCCTCCACTTT. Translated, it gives CATSDQGGYNSPLHF.